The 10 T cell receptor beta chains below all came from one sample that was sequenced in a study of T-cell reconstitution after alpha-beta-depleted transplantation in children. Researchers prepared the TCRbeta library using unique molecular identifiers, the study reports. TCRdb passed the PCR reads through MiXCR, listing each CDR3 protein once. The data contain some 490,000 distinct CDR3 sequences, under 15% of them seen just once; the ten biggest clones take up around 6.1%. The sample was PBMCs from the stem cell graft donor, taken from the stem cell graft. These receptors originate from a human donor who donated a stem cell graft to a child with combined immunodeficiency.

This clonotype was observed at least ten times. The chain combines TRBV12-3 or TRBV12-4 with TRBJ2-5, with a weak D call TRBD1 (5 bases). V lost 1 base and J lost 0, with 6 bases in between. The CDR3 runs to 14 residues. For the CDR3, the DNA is TGTGCCAGCAGTTTAGTGGGGCACCAAGAGACCCAGTACTTC. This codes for CASSLVGHQETQYF.

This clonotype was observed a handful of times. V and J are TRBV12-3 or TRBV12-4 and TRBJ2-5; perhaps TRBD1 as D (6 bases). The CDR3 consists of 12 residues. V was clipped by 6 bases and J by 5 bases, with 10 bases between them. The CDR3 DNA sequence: TGTGCCAGCAGGCAGCAGGGGGAGACCCAGTACTTC. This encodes CASRQQGETQYF.

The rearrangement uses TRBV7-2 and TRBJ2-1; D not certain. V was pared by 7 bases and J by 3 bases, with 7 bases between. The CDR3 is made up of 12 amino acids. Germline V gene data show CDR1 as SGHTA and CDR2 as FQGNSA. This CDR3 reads CASTQSYNEQFF. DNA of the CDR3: TGTGCCAGCACCCAGAGCTACAATGAGCAGTTCTTC.

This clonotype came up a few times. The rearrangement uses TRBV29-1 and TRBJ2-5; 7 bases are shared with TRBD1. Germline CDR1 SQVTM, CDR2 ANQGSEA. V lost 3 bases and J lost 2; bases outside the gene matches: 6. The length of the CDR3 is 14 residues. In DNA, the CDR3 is TGCAGCGTTGACCAGACAGGGTTTCAAGAGACCCAGTACTTC. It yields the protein CSVDQTGFQETQYF.

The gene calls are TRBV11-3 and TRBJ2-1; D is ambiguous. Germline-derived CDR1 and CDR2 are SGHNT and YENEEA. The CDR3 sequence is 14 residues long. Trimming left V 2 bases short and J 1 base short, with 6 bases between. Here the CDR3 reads CASSLTPSYNEQFF. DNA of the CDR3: TGTGCCAGCAGCTTAACTCCATCCTACAATGAGCAGTTCTTC.

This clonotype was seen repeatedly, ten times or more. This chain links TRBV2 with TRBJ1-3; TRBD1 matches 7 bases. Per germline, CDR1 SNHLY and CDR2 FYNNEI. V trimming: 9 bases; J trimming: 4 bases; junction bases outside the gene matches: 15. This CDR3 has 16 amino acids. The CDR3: CASCDVGGTFGNTIYF. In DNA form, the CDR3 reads TGTGCCAGTTGTGATGTAGGGGGCACCTTCGGAAACACCATATATTTT.

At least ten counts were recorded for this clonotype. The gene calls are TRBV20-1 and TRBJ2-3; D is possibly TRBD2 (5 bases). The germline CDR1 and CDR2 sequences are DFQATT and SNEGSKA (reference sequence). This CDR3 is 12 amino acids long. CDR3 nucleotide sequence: TGCAGCGCCCCGGGGAGCACAGATACGCAGTATTTT. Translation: CSAPGSTDTQYF.

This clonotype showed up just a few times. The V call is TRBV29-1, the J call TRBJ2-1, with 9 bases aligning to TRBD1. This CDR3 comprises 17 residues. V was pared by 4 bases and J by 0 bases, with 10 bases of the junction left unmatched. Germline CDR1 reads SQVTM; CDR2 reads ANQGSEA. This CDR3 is CSVAGTGYSRSYNEQFF. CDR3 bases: TGCAGCGTTGCCGGGACAGGGTACTCCCGCTCCTACAATGAGCAGTTCTTC.

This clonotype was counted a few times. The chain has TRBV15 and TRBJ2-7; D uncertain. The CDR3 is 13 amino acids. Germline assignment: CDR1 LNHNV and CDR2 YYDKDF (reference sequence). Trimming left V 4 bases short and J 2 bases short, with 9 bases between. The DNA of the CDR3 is TGTGCCACCAGCAACCAATTCCCCTACGAGCAGTACTTC. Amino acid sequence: CATSNQFPYEQYF.

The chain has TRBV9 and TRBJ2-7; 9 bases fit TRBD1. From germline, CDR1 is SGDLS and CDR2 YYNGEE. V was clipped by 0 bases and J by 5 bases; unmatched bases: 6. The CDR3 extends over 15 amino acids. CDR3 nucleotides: TGTGCCAGCAGCGTAGCGGACAGGGGAATCGACGAGCAGTACTTC. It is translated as CASSVADRGIDEQYF. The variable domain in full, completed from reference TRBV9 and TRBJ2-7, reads DSGVTQTPKHLITATGQRVTLRCSPRSGDLSVYWYQQSLDQGLQFLIQYYNGEERAKGNILERFSAQQFPDLHSELNLSSLELGDSALYFCASSVADRGIDEQYFGPGTRLTVT.